This T cell receptor (beta chain) was captured by sequencing in a study of blood T cell repertoires in COVID-19 (dated by TCRdb to 2018 to 2021). Background for the entire study: The collaborator samples originated in the United States, Italy and Spain and spanned the acute and convalescent phases of COVID-19. The prospective study material was composed of cDNA or gDNA derived from T cells, B-cell-depleted T cells, or PBMCs. Subjects who had been exposed to COVID-19, were actively infected with it, or had recovered from it provided the deeply sampled blood TCRbeta repertoires that made up the dataset. The repertoires were released in a freely available public database intended as a resource for research on the immune response to SARS-CoV-2. The samples were drawn from two sources: the first 160 participants of the ongoing ImmuneRACE study, and 1,000 to 1,500 subjects contributed by 6 global collaborators. A de-identified subject ID, COVID-19 status, age in years and sex were almost always included in the sample metadata. HLA class I and class II types, where available, came from metadata supplied by the sample provider rather than from assay-based typing. What the research found in general, with its limitations: The amount of clinical and demographic metadata varied by source and participant and was provided uncurated.

TCRbeta CDR3 regions were amplified from genomic DNA by means of the immunoSEQ Assay, a bias-controlled multiplex PCR. In the original analysis: The number of nucleated cells in each sample was estimated by amplification of reference gene primers within the assay. To quantify the absolute abundance of each unique TCRbeta CDR3 rearrangement, sequence reads were collapsed and filtered. For each sample, productive Simpson clonality was calculated as the square root of Simpson's diversity index across productive rearrangements. In its TCRdb copy, this immuneACCESS table keeps in-frame sequences only and misses some clones. Where compared with another copy, unresolved V genes explain less than half of these, and the others have no known cause. V and J calls and clone size are as listed in that table; D and trimming were resolved from the DNA. The sample table contains more than 95,000 clones; only one count was recorded for around 87% of them. 7.7% of the sample is in the top ten clones.

The collaborating institutions used their own protocols to collect whole blood in K2EDTA tubes. For TCRbeta analysis, collaborator samples were shipped as frozen whole blood, as isolated PBMCs, or as DNA extracted from either sample type. Reading from cysteine to phenylalanine, the CDR3 counts 13 amino acids. The entry retains the CDR3 DNA only, 39 bases that are in frame from base 1. Between the V and J ends, shortened by 6 bases and 5 bases respectively, the junction contains 16 bases. CDR1 and CDR2 are read off the germline V gene as SQVTM and ANQGSEA. Worth noting for this clone: Its binding antigen is unknown. Base qualities are not provided; no much larger clone lies one nucleotide away.

The material sequenced was peripheral blood. The V and J genes are TRBV29-1 and TRBJ1-2; 6 matching bases give a weak D call of TRBD1. This clonotype was obtained from a human donor in a cohort sampled during active COVID-19. The DNA reads TGCAGCGTGGGCCACCCACAGGGATATGGCTACACCTTC. It specifies CSVGHPQGYGYTF.